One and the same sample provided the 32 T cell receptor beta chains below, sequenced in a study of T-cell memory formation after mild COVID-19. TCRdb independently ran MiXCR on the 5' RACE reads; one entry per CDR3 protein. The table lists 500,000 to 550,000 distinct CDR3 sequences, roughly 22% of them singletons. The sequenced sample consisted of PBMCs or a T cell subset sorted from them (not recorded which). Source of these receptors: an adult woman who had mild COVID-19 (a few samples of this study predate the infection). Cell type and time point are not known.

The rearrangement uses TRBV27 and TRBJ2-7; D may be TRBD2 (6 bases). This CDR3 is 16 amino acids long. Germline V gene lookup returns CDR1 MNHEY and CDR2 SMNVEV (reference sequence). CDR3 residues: CASQGLRRGGNNEQYF. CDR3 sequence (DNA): TGTGCTTCTCAGGGCCTCCGGCGGGGTGGCAACAACGAGCAGTACTTC.

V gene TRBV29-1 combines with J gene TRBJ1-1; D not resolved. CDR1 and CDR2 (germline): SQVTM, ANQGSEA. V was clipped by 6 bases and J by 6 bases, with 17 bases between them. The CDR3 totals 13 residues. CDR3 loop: CSVFPGIGAEAFF. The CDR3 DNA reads TGCAGCGTCTTCCCAGGTATTGGCGCTGAAGCTTTCTTT.

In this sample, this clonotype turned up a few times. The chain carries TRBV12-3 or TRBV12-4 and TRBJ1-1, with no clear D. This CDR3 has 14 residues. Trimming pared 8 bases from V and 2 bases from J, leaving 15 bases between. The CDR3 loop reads CASGTTVDNTEAFF. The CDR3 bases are TGTGCCAGCGGTACCACAGTGGATAACACTGAAGCTTTCTTT.

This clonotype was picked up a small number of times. The CDR3 reads CASSRAGHPLSGNTIYF. Here the CDR3 DNA reads TGCGCCAGCAGCCGAGCGGGACATCCTCTCTCTGGAAACACCATATATTTT. This sequence joins TRBV4-1 and TRBJ1-3, with a weak D call TRBD1 (6 bases). Per germline, CDR1 MGHRA and CDR2 YSYEKL. Trimming removed 4 bases from V and 0 bases from J, with 16 bases in between. The CDR3 spans 17 residues.

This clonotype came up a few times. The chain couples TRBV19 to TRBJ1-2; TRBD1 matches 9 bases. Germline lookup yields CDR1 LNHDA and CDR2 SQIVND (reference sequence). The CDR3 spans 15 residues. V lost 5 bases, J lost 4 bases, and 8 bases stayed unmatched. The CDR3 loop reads CASSFKQGASYGYTF. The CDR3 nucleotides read TGTGCCAGTAGTTTTAAACAGGGGGCGAGCTATGGCTACACCTTC.

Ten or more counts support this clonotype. CDR3 coding DNA: TGTGCCAGCGGGACTAGCGGGGGTTACGAGCAGTACTTC. This translates into CASGTSGGYEQYF. The chain links TRBV9 to TRBJ2-7, with 14 positions matching TRBD2. V trimming: 7 bases; J trimming: 4 bases; junction bases outside the gene matches: 1. Germline V gives CDR1 SGDLS, CDR2 YYNGEE. This CDR3 is 13 amino acids long. Combining the CDR3 with reference TRBV9 and TRBJ2-7 gives the whole variable domain DSGVTQTPKHLITATGQRVTLRCSPRSGDLSVYWYQQSLDQGLQFLIQYYNGEERAKGNILERFSAQQFPDLHSELNLSSLELGDSALYFCASGTSGGYEQYFGPGTRLTVT.

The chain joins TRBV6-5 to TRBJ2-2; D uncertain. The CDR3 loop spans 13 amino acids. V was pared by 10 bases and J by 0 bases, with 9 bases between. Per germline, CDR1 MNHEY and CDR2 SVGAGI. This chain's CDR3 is CATIQPNTGELFF. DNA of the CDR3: TGTGCCACCATACAACCGAACACCGGGGAGCTGTTTTTT.

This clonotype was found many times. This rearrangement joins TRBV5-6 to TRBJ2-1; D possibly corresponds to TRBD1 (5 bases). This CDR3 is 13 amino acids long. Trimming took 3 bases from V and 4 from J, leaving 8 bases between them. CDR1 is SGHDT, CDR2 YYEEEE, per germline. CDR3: CASSSGQYNEQFF. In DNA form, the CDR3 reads TGTGCCAGCAGCTCCGGACAATACAATGAGCAGTTCTTC. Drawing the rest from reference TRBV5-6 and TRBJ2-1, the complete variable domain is DAGVTQSPTHLIKTRGQQVTLRCSPKSGHDTVSWYQQALGQGPQFIFQYYEEEERQRGNFPDRFSGHQFPNYSSELNVNALLLGDSALYLCASSSGQYNEQFFGPGTRLTVL.

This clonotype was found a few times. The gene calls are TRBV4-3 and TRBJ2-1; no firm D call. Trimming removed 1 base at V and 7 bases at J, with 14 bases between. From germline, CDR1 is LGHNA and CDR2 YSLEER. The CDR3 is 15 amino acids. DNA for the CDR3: TGCGCCAGCAGCCAAGGACTCCTTTTGGCGAATGAGCAGTTCTTC. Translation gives CASSQGLLLANEQFF.

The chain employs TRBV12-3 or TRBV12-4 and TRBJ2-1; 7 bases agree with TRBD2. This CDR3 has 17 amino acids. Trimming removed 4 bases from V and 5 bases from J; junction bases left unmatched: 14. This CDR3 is CASSSTLWASGDNEQFF. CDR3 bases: TGTGCCAGCAGTTCCACCCTGTGGGCTAGCGGAGACAATGAGCAGTTCTTC.

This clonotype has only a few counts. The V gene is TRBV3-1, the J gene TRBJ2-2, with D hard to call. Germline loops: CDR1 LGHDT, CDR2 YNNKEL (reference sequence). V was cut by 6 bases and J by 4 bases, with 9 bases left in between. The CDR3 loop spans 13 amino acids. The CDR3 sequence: CASRLRATGELFF. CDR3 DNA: TGTGCCAGCAGATTAAGGGCCACCGGGGAGCTGTTTTTT. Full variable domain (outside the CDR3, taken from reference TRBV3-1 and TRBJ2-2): DTAVSQTPKYLVTQMGNDKSIKCEQNLGHDTMYWYKQDSKKFLKIMFSYNNKELIINETVPNRFSPKSPDKAHLNLHINSLELGDSAVYFCASRLRATGELFFGEGSRLTVL.

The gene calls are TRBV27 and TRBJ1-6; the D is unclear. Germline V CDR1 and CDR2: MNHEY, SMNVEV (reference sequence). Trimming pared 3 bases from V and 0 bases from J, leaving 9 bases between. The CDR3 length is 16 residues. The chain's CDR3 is CASSFLPSSYNSPLHF. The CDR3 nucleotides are TGTGCCAGCAGTTTCCTCCCGAGCTCCTATAATTCACCCCTCCACTTT.

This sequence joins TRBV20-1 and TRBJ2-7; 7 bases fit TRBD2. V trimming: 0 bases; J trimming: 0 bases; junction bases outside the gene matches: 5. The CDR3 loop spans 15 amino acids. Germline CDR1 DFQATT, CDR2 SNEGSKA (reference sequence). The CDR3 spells CSARDYLAASYEQYF. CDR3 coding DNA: TGCAGTGCTAGAGATTATCTAGCGGCCTCCTACGAGCAGTACTTC.

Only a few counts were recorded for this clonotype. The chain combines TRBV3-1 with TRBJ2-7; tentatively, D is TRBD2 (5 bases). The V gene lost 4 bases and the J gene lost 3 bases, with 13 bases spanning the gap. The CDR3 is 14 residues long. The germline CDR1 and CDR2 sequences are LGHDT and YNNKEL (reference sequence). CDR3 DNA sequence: TGTGCCAGCAGCCGCGGACTCCAGAACTACGAGCAGTACTTC. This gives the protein CASSRGLQNYEQYF.

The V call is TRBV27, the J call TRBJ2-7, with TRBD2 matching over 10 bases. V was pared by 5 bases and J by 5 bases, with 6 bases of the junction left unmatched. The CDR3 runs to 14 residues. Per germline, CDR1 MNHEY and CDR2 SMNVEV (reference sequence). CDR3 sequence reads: CASSLAGVPHEQYF. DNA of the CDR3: TGTGCCAGCAGTCTAGCGGGAGTTCCCCACGAGCAGTACTTC.

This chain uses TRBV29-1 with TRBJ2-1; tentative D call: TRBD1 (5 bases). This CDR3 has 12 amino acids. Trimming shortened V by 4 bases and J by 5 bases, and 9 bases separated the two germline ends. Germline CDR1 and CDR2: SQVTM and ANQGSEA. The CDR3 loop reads CSVARANNEQFF. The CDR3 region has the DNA TGCAGCGTTGCCAGGGCCAACAATGAGCAGTTCTTC.

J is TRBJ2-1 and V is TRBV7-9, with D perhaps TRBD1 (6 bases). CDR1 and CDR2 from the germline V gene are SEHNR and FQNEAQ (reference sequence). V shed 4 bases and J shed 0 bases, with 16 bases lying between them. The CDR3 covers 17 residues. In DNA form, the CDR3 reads TGTGCCAGCAGCTACAGGGCCCACGGTGGCTCCTACAATGAGCAGTTCTTC. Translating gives CASSYRAHGGSYNEQFF.

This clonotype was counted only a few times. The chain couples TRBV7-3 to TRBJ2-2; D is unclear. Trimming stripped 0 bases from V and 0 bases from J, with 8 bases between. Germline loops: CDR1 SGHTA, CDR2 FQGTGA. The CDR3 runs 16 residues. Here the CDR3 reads CASSLTDGSNTGELFF. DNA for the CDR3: TGTGCCAGCAGCTTAACGGACGGATCGAACACCGGGGAGCTGTTTTTT.

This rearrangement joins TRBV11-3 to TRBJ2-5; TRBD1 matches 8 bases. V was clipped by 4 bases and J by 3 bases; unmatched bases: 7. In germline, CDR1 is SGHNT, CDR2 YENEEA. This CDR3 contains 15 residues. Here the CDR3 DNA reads TGTGCCAGCAGCTCCCACACGACAGGGGAAGAGACCCAGTACTTC. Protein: CASSSHTTGEETQYF.

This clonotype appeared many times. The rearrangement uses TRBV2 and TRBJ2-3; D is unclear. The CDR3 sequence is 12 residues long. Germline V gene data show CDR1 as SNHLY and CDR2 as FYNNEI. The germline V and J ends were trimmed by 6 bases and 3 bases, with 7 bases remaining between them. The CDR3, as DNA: TGTGCCAGCAGGTCGCTTACAGATACGCAGTATTTT. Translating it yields CASRSLTDTQYF.

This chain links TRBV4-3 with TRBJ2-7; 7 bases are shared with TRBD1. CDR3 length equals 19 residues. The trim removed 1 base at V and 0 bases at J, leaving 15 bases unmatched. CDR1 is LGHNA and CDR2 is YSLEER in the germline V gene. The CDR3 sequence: CASSQGPTGSWGTSYEQYF. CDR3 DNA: TGCGCCAGCAGCCAAGGGCCGACAGGGTCATGGGGAACCTCCTACGAGCAGTACTTC.

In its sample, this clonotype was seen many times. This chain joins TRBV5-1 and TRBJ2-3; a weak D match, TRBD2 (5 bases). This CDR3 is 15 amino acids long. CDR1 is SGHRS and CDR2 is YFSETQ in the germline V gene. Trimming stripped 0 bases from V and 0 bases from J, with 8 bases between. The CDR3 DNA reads TGCGCCAGCAGCTTGGCTGCGGGCAGCACAGATACGCAGTATTTT. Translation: CASSLAAGSTDTQYF. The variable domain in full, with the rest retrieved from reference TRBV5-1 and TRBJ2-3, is KAGVTQTPRYLIKTRGQQVTLSCSPISGHRSVSWYQQTPGQGLQFLFEYFSETQRNKGNFPGRFSGRQFSNSRSEMNVSTLELGDSALYLCASSLAAGSTDTQYFGPGTRLTVL.

Here the CDR3 reads CASTPRGLNSPLHF. The CDR3 DNA reads TGTGCCAGCACTCCCCGGGGACTAAATTCACCCCTCCACTTT. This chain links TRBV7-2 with TRBJ1-6, with a tentative D call TRBD1 (5 bases). V was cut by 7 bases and J by 7 bases, with 14 bases left in between. Germline loops: CDR1 SGHTA, CDR2 FQGNSA. CDR3 length: 14 residues.

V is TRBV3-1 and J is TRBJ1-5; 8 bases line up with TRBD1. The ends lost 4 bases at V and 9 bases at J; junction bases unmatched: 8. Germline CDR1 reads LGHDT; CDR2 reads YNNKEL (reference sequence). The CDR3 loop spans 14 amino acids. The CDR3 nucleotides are TGTGCCAGCAGCCTCGGACAGGGCCAAGGGCCCCAGCATTTT. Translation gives CASSLGQGQGPQHF.

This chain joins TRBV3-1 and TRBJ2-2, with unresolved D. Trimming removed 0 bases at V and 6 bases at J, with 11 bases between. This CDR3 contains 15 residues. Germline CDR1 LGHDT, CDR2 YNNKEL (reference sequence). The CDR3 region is CASSQDQSGAGELFF. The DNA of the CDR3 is TGTGCCAGCAGCCAAGATCAATCGGGCGCCGGGGAGCTGTTTTTT. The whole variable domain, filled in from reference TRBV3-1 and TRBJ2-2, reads DTAVSQTPKYLVTQMGNDKSIKCEQNLGHDTMYWYKQDSKKFLKIMFSYNNKELIINETVPNRFSPKSPDKAHLNLHINSLELGDSAVYFCASSQDQSGAGELFFGEGSRLTVL.

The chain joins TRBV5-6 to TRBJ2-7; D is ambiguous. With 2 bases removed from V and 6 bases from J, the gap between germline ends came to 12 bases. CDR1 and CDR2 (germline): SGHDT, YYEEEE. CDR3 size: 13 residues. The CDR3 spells CASSLFPNPEQYF. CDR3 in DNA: TGTGCCAGCAGCTTATTCCCGAACCCCGAGCAGTACTTC. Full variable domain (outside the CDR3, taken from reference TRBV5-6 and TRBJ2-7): DAGVTQSPTHLIKTRGQQVTLRCSPKSGHDTVSWYQQALGQGPQFIFQYYEEEERQRGNFPDRFSGHQFPNYSSELNVNALLLGDSALYLCASSLFPNPEQYFGPGTRLTVT.

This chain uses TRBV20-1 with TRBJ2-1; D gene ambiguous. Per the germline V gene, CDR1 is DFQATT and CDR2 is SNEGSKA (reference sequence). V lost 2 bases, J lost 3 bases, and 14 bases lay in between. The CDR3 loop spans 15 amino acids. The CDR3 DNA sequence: TGCAGTGCTAGACCCGGACGAGCCGACTACAATGAGCAGTTCTTC. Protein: CSARPGRADYNEQFF.

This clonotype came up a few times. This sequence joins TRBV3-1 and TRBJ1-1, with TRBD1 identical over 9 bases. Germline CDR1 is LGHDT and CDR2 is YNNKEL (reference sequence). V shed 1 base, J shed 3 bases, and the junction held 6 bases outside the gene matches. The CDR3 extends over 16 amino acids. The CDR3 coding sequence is TGTGCCAGCAGCCAAGCACCGGGACAGGGAGACACTGAAGCTTTCTTT. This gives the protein CASSQAPGQGDTEAFF.

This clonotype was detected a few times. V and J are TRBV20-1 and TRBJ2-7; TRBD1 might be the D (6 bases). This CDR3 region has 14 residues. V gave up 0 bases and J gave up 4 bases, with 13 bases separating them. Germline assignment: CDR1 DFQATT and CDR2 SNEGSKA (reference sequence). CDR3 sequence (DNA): TGCAGTGCTAGAGATCGGGGCCAGGGGTACGAGCAGTACTTC. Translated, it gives CSARDRGQGYEQYF.

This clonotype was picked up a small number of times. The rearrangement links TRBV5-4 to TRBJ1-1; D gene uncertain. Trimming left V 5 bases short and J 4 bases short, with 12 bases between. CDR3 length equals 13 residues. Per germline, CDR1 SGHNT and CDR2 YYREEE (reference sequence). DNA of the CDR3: TGTGCCAGCAGACCTTCATGGGTCACTGAAGCTTTCTTT. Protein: CASRPSWVTEAFF.

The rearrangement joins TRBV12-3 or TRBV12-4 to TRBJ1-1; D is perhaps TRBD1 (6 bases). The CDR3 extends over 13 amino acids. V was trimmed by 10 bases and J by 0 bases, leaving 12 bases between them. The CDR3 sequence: CAIGQSMNTEAFF. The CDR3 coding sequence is TGTGCCATAGGACAGTCCATGAACACTGAAGCTTTCTTT.

The CDR3 sequence is CASSHGTWTGVPGANVLTF. The CDR3 region has the DNA TGCGCCAGCAGCCATGGGACGTGGACAGGGGTCCCTGGGGCCAACGTCCTGACTTTC. The gene calls are TRBV4-3 and TRBJ2-6; 9 nucleotides match TRBD1. CDR1 is LGHNA, CDR2 YSLEER, per germline. The CDR3 has 19 residues. V was clipped by 3 bases and J by 2 bases; unmatched bases: 11.